Given below is one TCR beta chain in context. This record belongs to a study of blood T cell repertoires in COVID-19. Study summary: Some COVID-19 samples were acute and others convalescent; all came from the United States, Italy and Spain.

Produced via immunoSEQ multiplex PCR; TCRdb's table is partial and in-frame only. The sample has about 99,000 clones, around 83% seen once. CDR1 is SGHAT and CDR2 is FQDESV in the germline V gene (reference sequence). V was pared by 4 bases and J by 0 bases, with 13 bases between. This CDR3 is 16 amino acids long. The source of this sequence is a man in his sixties or seventies with active or convalescent COVID-19. Sequencing was performed on peripheral blood. V usage is TRBV11-1 and J usage is TRBJ2-1; D perhaps matches TRBD1 (5 bases). The CDR3 spells CASSYRTPSSYNEQFF. As DNA, the CDR3 is TGTGCCAGCAGCTACAGGACACCAAGCTCCTACAATGAGCAGTTCTTC.